The 14 T cell receptor beta chains presented below share a single source sample, sequenced in a study of identical twins. Using its own MiXCR run on the 5' RACE reads, TCRdb lists one record per CDR3 protein. The data contain approximately 220,000 distinct CDR3 sequences, around a tenth of them singletons. Sequenced: memory (CD45RO+) T cells sorted from blood. The receptors shown here come from a woman aged 18 to 35 in good health.

This chain joins TRBV29-1 and TRBJ1-4; 7 bases are a match to TRBD1. CDR1 is SQVTM and CDR2 is ANQGSEA in the germline V gene. The J segment lost 8 bases and the V segment lost 4 bases, leaving 13 bases of the junction unmatched. The CDR3 covers 15 residues. The CDR3 DNA sequence: TGCAGCGTTGGGGGTCTGGGGACAGTCCGGGAAAAACTGTTTTTT. Translation gives CSVGGLGTVREKLFF.

J is TRBJ2-2 and V is TRBV19, with 9 nucleotides matching TRBD1. The CDR3 runs 13 residues. Germline CDR1 and CDR2: LNHDA and SQIVND (reference sequence). The V gene end was trimmed by 7 bases and the J gene end by 5 bases; junction bases not matched to a gene: 2. The CDR3 DNA reads TGTGCCAGTAAGACAGGGGGGACCGGGGAGCTGTTTTTT. Translation: CASKTGGTGELFF.

This clonotype was recorded at least ten times. The chain uses TRBV5-6 and TRBJ2-2; D is ambiguous. With 0 bases removed from V and 6 bases from J, the gap between germline ends came to 3 bases. This CDR3 is built from 12 residues. Germline CDR1 and CDR2: SGHDT and YYEEEE. The CDR3 sequence is CASSLVSGELFF. The CDR3 coding sequence is TGTGCCAGCAGCTTGGTTTCCGGGGAGCTGTTTTTT.

The table lists this clonotype with many counts. The chain employs TRBV4-3 and TRBJ2-3; D is undetermined. Germline V gene sequence: CDR1 LGHNA, CDR2 YSLEER. Trimming left V 2 bases short and J 6 bases short, with 6 bases between. This CDR3 has 12 amino acids. The CDR3 nucleotides are TGCGCCAGCAGCCAAACCGGGGATACGCAGTATTTT. Translation gives CASSQTGDTQYF.

The chain links TRBV10-2 to TRBJ2-7; no clear D. Germline V lookup: CDR1 WSHSY, CDR2 SAAADI. The V gene lost 2 bases and the J gene lost 6 bases, with 8 bases spanning the gap. The CDR3 sequence is 12 residues long. The CDR3 DNA reads TGCGCCAGCAGTGAGGCAGGCGGCGAGCAGTACTTC. Translation: CASSEAGGEQYF.

The DNA of the CDR3 is TGTGCCAGCAGCCAAGTAGGAGGGCGGGCAGATACGCAGTATTTT. Protein product: CASSQVGGRADTQYF. This chain joins TRBV3-1 and TRBJ2-3; D is possibly TRBD2 (6 bases). Deletions cut 1 base from V and 4 bases from J, with 12 bases between. The CDR3 runs 15 residues. Germline V gene lookup returns CDR1 LGHDT and CDR2 YNNKEL (reference sequence).

The V call is TRBV5-1, the J call TRBJ2-2; 9 nucleotides match TRBD2. Germline V lookup: CDR1 SGHRS, CDR2 YFSETQ. CDR3 length equals 16 residues. V lost 1 base, J lost 5 bases, and 6 bases stayed unmatched. CDR3 loop: CASSLRLAGTTGELFF. CDR3 coding DNA: TGCGCCAGCAGCTTGAGGCTAGCGGGGACGACCGGGGAGCTGTTTTTT.

This chain uses TRBV25-1 with TRBJ2-7; possibly TRBD2 for D (6 bases). This CDR3 region has 13 residues. The ends were cut back, 3 bases at V and 3 bases at J, with 9 bases in the middle. Germline V gene sequence: CDR1 MGHDK, CDR2 SYGVNS. Here the CDR3 DNA reads TGTGCCAGCAGTGAGGAGGGGAACTACGAGCAGTACTTC. Translation gives CASSEEGNYEQYF.

This clonotype has at least ten counts. The chain couples TRBV6-4 to TRBJ2-1, with 9 nucleotides matching TRBD2. V was pared by 3 bases and J by 5 bases, with 2 bases of the junction left unmatched. The CDR3 has 14 amino acids. Looked up from germline, CDR1 is MRHNA and CDR2 is SNTAGT. In nucleotides, the CDR3 is TGTGCCAGCAGTGAGAGCGGGGGGCACAATGAGCAGTTCTTC. Its protein is CASSESGGHNEQFF.

This clonotype was found many times. The chain combines TRBV29-1 with TRBJ1-5; 10 positions match TRBD1. CDR1 and CDR2 from the germline V gene are SQVTM and ANQGSEA. CDR3 length: 13 residues. The V segment lost 4 bases and the J segment 6 bases; nucleotides outside the gene matches: 3. CDR3: CSVGQGALQPQHF. The DNA of the CDR3 is TGCAGCGTTGGACAGGGGGCACTTCAGCCCCAGCATTTT.

The J gene is TRBJ2-6, the V gene TRBV20-1; perhaps D is TRBD1 or TRBD2 (6 bases each). CDR1 DFQATT and CDR2 SNEGSKA come from the germline V gene (reference sequence). Trimming removed 0 bases from V and 4 bases from J, with 10 bases in between. This CDR3 contains 15 residues. The CDR3 loop is CSAREWGAGANVLTF. For the CDR3, the DNA is TGCAGTGCTAGAGAGTGGGGGGCCGGGGCCAACGTCCTGACTTTC.

This clonotype was recorded at least ten times. The rearrangement links TRBV27 to TRBJ2-5; TRBD1 might be the D (5 bases). The CDR3 extends over 13 amino acids. Trimming shortened V by 2 bases and J by 4 bases, and 8 bases separated the two germline ends. Germline loops: CDR1 MNHEY, CDR2 SMNVEV (reference sequence). In nucleotides, the CDR3 is TGTGCCAGCAGTTTAAATAGGGGAGAGACCCAGTACTTC. As protein: CASSLNRGETQYF.

This clonotype has a handful of counts. The chain employs TRBV5-1 and TRBJ2-5; TRBD2 matches 14 bases. CDR3 size: 22 residues. Germline CDR1 is SGHRS and CDR2 is YFSETQ. Trimming at V came to 5 bases and at J to 3 bases, leaving 24 bases not matched to a gene. The CDR3: CASSHQGTSGGRLPLTKETQYF. The CDR3, as DNA: TGCGCCAGCAGTCACCAGGGGACTAGCGGGGGCCGGCTCCCCCTGACAAAAGAGACCCAGTACTTC.

The chain uses TRBV20-1 and TRBJ2-3; TRBD2 matches 8 bases. J gave up 0 bases and V 3 bases, and 11 bases lay outside the gene matches. In germline, CDR1 is DFQATT, CDR2 SNEGSKA (reference sequence). This CDR3 is built from 17 residues. The chain's CDR3 is CSASGQRGTVSTDTQYF. Here the CDR3 DNA reads TGCAGTGCTAGTGGGCAGCGGGGGACTGTTAGCACAGATACGCAGTATTTT.